This T cell receptor beta chain was recovered during a study of persistence of HIV-infected CD4 T cells. As for the study in general: Isolated cells were CMV- and HIV-1 Gag-responding CD4+ T cells. Up to about 200 mL blood was drawn at multiple time points; a couple of donors had single-time leukapheresis.

The stimulus was an HIV-1 Gag 15-mer peptide pool, about 1 ug/peptide/mL. Sorted nonresponding memory CD4+ T cells were CD40L-negative, CD69-negative, CD45RO-high. General study results and limits: Compared with CD3/CD28-stimulated cells, CMV- and Gag-responding cells showed lower TCRbeta richness.

Trimming removed 3 bases from V and 7 bases from J; junction bases left unmatched: 2. This CDR3 has 11 residues. Germline V gene lookup returns CDR1 DFQATT and CDR2 SNEGSKA (reference sequence). Concerning this clone itself: Its antigen is undetermined.

The libraries were made with immunoSEQ version 4 in survey mode. Sequencing used immunoSEQ multiplex PCR; TCRdb keeps in-frame clones, though not all of them. The table records 30,000 to 45,000 clones, 82% of them present only once. The chain links TRBV20-1 to TRBJ1-1, with 7 bases lining up with TRBD1. This sequence originates from an adult with HIV. The donor label of this sample is uncertain. The sample here was cultured CD4+ T cells from PBMCs, taken from a patient who received antiretroviral therapy. The CDR3 loop is CSARGQNEAFF. DNA for the CDR3: TGCAGTGCTAGGGGACAGAATGAAGCTTTCTTT.